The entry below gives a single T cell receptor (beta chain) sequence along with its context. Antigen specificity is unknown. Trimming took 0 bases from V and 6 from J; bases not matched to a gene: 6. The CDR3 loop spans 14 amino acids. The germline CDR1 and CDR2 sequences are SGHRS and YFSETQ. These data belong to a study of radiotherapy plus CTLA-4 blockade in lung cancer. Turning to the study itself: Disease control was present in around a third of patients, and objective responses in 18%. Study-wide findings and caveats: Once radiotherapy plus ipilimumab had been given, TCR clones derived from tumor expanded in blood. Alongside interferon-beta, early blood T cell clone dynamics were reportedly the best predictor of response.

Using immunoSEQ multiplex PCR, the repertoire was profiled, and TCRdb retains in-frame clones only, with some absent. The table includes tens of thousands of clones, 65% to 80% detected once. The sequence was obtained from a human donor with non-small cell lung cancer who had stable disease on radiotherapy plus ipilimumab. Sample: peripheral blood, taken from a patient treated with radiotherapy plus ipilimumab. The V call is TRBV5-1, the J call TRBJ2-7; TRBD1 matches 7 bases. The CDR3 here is CASSLEQRGREQYF. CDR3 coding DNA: TGCGCCAGCAGCTTGGAACAGAGGGGGCGCGAGCAGTACTTC.